Presented here are 26 T cell receptor beta chains from one specimen sequenced in a study of response to subunit inactivated influenza vaccine. Each CDR3 protein gets one entry after TCRdb re-called the RT-PCR reads with MiXCR. The table lists around 540,000 distinct CDR3 sequences, 12% of them singletons. The sample was PBMCs from blood, taken on the day of vaccination. The source of these receptors is a man over 45 who received an inactivated influenza vaccine.

This clonotype showed up just a few times. CDR3 DNA sequence: TGTGCCAGCAGCGTAATGCCAGGGCACACCGGGGAGCTGTTTTTT. Translation gives CASSVMPGHTGELFF. The chain uses TRBV9 and TRBJ2-2; D perhaps matches TRBD1 (5 bases). Trimming removed 1 base from V and 3 bases from J, with 10 bases in between. The length of the CDR3 is 15 residues. Per the germline V gene, CDR1 is SGDLS and CDR2 is YYNGEE.

This clonotype was seen only a few times. This sequence joins TRBV18 and TRBJ2-7; a possible D gene is TRBD2 (6 bases). The germline V and J ends were trimmed by 0 bases and 5 bases, with 11 bases remaining between them. This CDR3 has 14 amino acids. Looked up from germline, CDR1 is KGHSH and CDR2 is LQKENI. CDR3 in amino acids: CASSPPLGSDEQYF. In DNA, the CDR3 is TGTGCCAGCTCACCACCCCTCGGGAGCGACGAGCAGTACTTC.

This clonotype has more than one count but fewer than ten. The chain carries TRBV24-1 and TRBJ1-2; 7 bases map to TRBD1. Germline V lookup: CDR1 KGHDR, CDR2 SFDVKD. J gave up 5 bases and V 1 base, and 3 bases lay outside the gene matches. This CDR3 is built from 14 residues. The DNA of the CDR3 is TGTGCCACCAGTGATTTAACAGGGGCATATGGCTACACCTTC. It yields the protein CATSDLTGAYGYTF.

This clonotype was detected many times. This chain links TRBV28 with TRBJ1-5; perhaps TRBD1 as D (5 bases). CDR3 size: 12 residues. With 3 bases removed from V and 7 bases from J, the gap between germline ends came to 7 bases. Germline V gene data show CDR1 as MDHEN and CDR2 as SYDVKM. The CDR3, as DNA: TGTGCCAGCAGTTTCCGGGGCCAGCCCCAGCATTTT. Translating gives CASSFRGQPQHF. Using reference TRBV28 and TRBJ1-5 for the parts outside the CDR3, the full variable domain is DVKVTQSSRYLVKRTGEKVFLECVQDMDHENMFWYRQDPGLGLRLIYFSYDVKMKEKGDIPEGYSVSREKKERFSLILESASTNQTSMYLCASSFRGQPQHFGDGTRLSIL.

This clonotype appeared a few times. The rearrangement joins TRBV3-1 to TRBJ2-1, with 7 nucleotides matching TRBD2. Trimming at V came to 1 base and at J to 4 bases, leaving 4 bases not matched to a gene. The CDR3 contains 15 residues. CDR1 and CDR2 from the germline V gene are LGHDT and YNNKEL (reference sequence). CDR3 sequence (DNA): TGTGCCAGCAGCCAAGGCGTCGGGGGGTACAATGAGCAGTTCTTC. Amino acids: CASSQGVGGYNEQFF.

The chain has TRBV7-6 and TRBJ2-1; TRBD2 matches 12 bases. Unmatched junction bases numbered 9, after V lost 5 bases and J lost 10 bases. There are 15 residues in the CDR3. Germline V gene data show CDR1 as SGHVS and CDR2 as FNYEAQ. The CDR3 is CASSPRTSGVGEQFF. CDR3 sequence (DNA): TGTGCCAGCAGCCCGCGGACTAGCGGGGTGGGGGAGCAGTTCTTC.

Points on this clonotype: One end of the junction is discordant with germline, which a read error may explain. The genes are TRBV15 and TRBJ2-7, with 8 bases lining up with TRBD1. Germline CDR1 LNHNV, CDR2 YYDKDF (reference sequence). The CDR3 is 14 amino acids. CDR3 sequence: CATRRDRGSYEQYF. For the CDR3, the DNA is TGTGCCACCAGAAGAGACAGGGGCTCCTACGAGCAGTACTTC.

This clonotype was seen many times. The chain has TRBV5-1 and TRBJ1-2; TRBD1 matches 8 bases. The CDR3 is 15 amino acids. Germline loops: CDR1 SGHRS, CDR2 YFSETQ. Unmatched junction bases numbered 9, after V lost 7 bases and J lost 1 base. CDR3 region: CASGGTGSINYGYTF. The CDR3 nucleotides are TGCGCCAGCGGGGGGACAGGATCAATTAACTATGGCTACACCTTC.

This clonotype was detected a few times. The gene calls are TRBV12-3 or TRBV12-4 and TRBJ2-7; the D is unclear. V was pared by 8 bases and J by 4 bases, with 15 bases between. The CDR3 consists of 13 residues. CDR3 residues: CASSLTPQYEQYF. The CDR3 bases are TGTGCCAGCTCCCTGACCCCTCAATACGAGCAGTACTTC.

The V call is TRBV4-2, the J call TRBJ2-1, with D perhaps TRBD2 (6 bases). Germline CDR1 LGHNA, CDR2 YNFKEQ. The CDR3 is made up of 15 amino acids. Trimming took 1 base from V and 4 from J, leaving 11 bases between them. CDR3 loop: CASSQGVSGYNEQFF. CDR3 nucleotide sequence: TGTGCCAGCAGCCAAGGTGTTAGCGGTTACAATGAGCAGTTCTTC.

CDR3 sequence: CASSGGTGNGGYYNEQFF. CDR3 in DNA: TGTGCCAGCAGTGGCGGGACAGGGAATGGAGGGTACTACAATGAGCAGTTCTTC. V usage is TRBV2 and J usage is TRBJ2-1; TRBD1 matches 9 bases. CDR3 length: 18 residues. CDR1 SNHLY and CDR2 FYNNEI come from the germline V gene. V shed 4 bases, J shed 3 bases, and the junction held 13 bases outside the gene matches.

Ten or more counts support this clonotype. J is TRBJ2-1 and V is TRBV28; TRBD2 aligns across 12 bases. J gave up 0 bases and V 2 bases, and 5 bases lay outside the gene matches. CDR1 and CDR2 from the germline V gene are MDHEN and SYDVKM. This CDR3 is built from 18 residues. CDR3 bases: TGTGCCAGCAGTTTAGGCCTAGCGGGAGGGAGCTCCTACAATGAGCAGTTCTTC. Its protein is CASSLGLAGGSSYNEQFF.

The rearrangement uses TRBV9 and TRBJ2-3; 10 bases agree with TRBD2. Trimming removed 1 base from V and 0 bases from J; junction bases left unmatched: 17. Germline V gene sequence: CDR1 SGDLS, CDR2 YYNGEE. This CDR3 contains 21 residues. DNA for the CDR3: TGTGCCAGCAGCGTAACCCCAAAGAGACTAGCGGGCATCCGCAGCACAGATACGCAGTATTTT. This gives the protein CASSVTPKRLAGIRSTDTQYF.

The rearrangement links TRBV9 to TRBJ2-1; TRBD2 matches at 8 bases. CDR1 is SGDLS, CDR2 YYNGEE, per germline. There are 16 residues in the CDR3. Trimming at V came to 2 bases and at J to 0 bases, leaving 4 bases not matched to a gene. CDR3 nucleotide sequence: TGTGCCAGCAGCGTGGGACTAGACACCTCCTACAATGAGCAGTTCTTC. As protein: CASSVGLDTSYNEQFF. The full variable domain, with the rest looked up from reference TRBV9 and TRBJ2-1, is DSGVTQTPKHLITATGQRVTLRCSPRSGDLSVYWYQQSLDQGLQFLIQYYNGEERAKGNILERFSAQQFPDLHSELNLSSLELGDSALYFCASSVGLDTSYNEQFFGPGTRLTVL.

Ten or more counts support this clonotype. The V and J genes are TRBV12-3 or TRBV12-4 and TRBJ2-5; TRBD2 agrees at 8 bases. The CDR3 covers 15 residues. Trimming at V came to 6 bases and at J to 2 bases, leaving 8 bases not matched to a gene. In nucleotides, the CDR3 is TGTGCCAGCAGCTTCGCGGGAGGTATACAAGAGACCCAGTACTTC. Its protein is CASSFAGGIQETQYF.

A few counts support this clonotype. The V gene is TRBV5-5, the J gene TRBJ2-3; 10 nucleotides align to TRBD2. V gave up 4 bases and J gave up 1 base; unmatched junction bases: 6. This CDR3 is built from 16 residues. Germline loops: CDR1 SGHKS, CDR2 YYEKEE (reference sequence). The CDR3 DNA sequence: TGTGCCAGCAGCACAGGGACTAGCGCCGGCACAGATACGCAGTATTTT. Translation: CASSTGTSAGTDTQYF.

The chain has TRBV20-1 and TRBJ2-7; weak D call: TRBD2 (6 bases). The CDR3 covers 15 residues. The V and J ends lost 6 bases and 3 bases respectively, with 21 bases between them. CDR1 DFQATT and CDR2 SNEGSKA come from the germline V gene (reference sequence). CDR3 loop: CSANPAGGNDYEQYF. The DNA of the CDR3 is TGCAGTGCCAACCCCGCGGGCGGGAACGACTACGAGCAGTACTTC.

This clonotype occurred a few times. The chain recombines TRBV7-2 with TRBJ2-3; a possible D gene is TRBD2 (5 bases). V dropped 5 bases and J dropped 1 base, with 19 bases sitting between them. Per the germline V gene, CDR1 is SGHTA and CDR2 is FQGNSA. This CDR3 has 17 amino acids. CDR3 nucleotides: TGTGCCAGCAGCCGTAGCGTTGCGAGGGTTGGCACAGATACGCAGTATTTT. Its translation is CASSRSVARVGTDTQYF. The full variable domain, with the rest looked up from reference TRBV7-2 and TRBJ2-3, is GAGVSQSPSNKVTEKGKDVELRCDPISGHTALYWYRQSLGQGLEFLIYFQGNSAPDKSGLPSDRFSAERTGGSVSTLTIQRTQQEDSAVYLCASSRSVARVGTDTQYFGPGTRLTVL.

This clonotype came up a few times. V and J are TRBV7-2 and TRBJ2-7, with a tentative D call TRBD1 (6 bases). Deletions cut 4 bases from V and 7 bases from J, with 17 bases between. Germline V CDR1 and CDR2: SGHTA, FQGNSA. The CDR3 has 14 amino acids. Here the CDR3 DNA reads TGTGCCAGCAGCTCCAGGGGTTTAATAGTTGAGCAGTACTTC. It yields the protein CASSSRGLIVEQYF.

This rearrangement joins TRBV20-1 to TRBJ2-1; 16 bases align to TRBD2. After removal of 6 bases from V and 3 bases from J, the junction contained 8 bases not matched to a gene. Germline V gives CDR1 DFQATT, CDR2 SNEGSKA (reference sequence). This CDR3 contains 17 residues. CDR3 residues: CSAWPGLAGGGYNEQFF. DNA of the CDR3: TGCAGTGCGTGGCCGGGACTAGCGGGAGGGGGCTACAATGAGCAGTTCTTC.

This clonotype was found many times. The CDR3 DNA reads as TGTGCCAGCAGCGTAGTCAGTGAGCAGTTCTTC. Its protein is CASSVVSEQFF. The chain couples TRBV2 to TRBJ2-1; no reliable D call. The germline V and J ends were trimmed by 6 bases and 9 bases, with 9 bases remaining between them. Germline CDR1 SNHLY, CDR2 FYNNEI. This CDR3 is 11 amino acids long.

This clonotype was detected a few times. V usage is TRBV6-2 or TRBV6-3 and J usage is TRBJ1-6, with D possibly TRBD1 on 5 matching bases. Germline CDR1 and CDR2: MNHEY and SVGEGT. The CDR3 loop spans 15 amino acids. V lost 6 bases and J lost 8, with 17 bases in between. The CDR3 DNA sequence: TGTGCCAGCAGCTCGCCAGGGAACATTTATTCACCCCTCCACTTT. Protein sequence: CASSSPGNIYSPLHF.

This clonotype has ten or more counts. The V and J genes are TRBV7-9 and TRBJ2-2; D possibly corresponds to TRBD2 (5 bases). Germline lookup yields CDR1 SEHNR and CDR2 FQNEAQ (reference sequence). Trimming removed 3 bases from V and 5 bases from J, with 7 bases in between. This CDR3 comprises 13 residues. As DNA, the CDR3 is TGTGCCAGCAGCTTGGACTTAACCGGGGAGCTGTTTTTT. Translation gives CASSLDLTGELFF. Full variable domain (remainder filled in from reference TRBV7-9 and TRBJ2-2): DTGVSQNPRHKITKRGQNVTFRCDPISEHNRLYWYRQTLGQGPEFLTYFQNEAQLEKSRLLSDRFSAERPKGSFSTLEIQRTEQGDSAMYLCASSLDLTGELFFGEGSRLTVL.

Worth noting for this clonotype: A much larger clone is a single base away; this may be a read error. The V call is TRBV9, the J call TRBJ2-1; 8 bases map to TRBD2. The CDR3 is made up of 15 amino acids. CDR1 SGDLS and CDR2 YYNGEE come from the germline V gene. As DNA, the CDR3 is TGTGCCAGCAGCGAAAGCGGGAGTTCCTACACTGAGCAGTTCTTC. This gives the protein CASSESGSSYTEQFF.

Comments on this clonotype: At one of its ends the junction is not consistent with the germline gene, which may arise from a read error. The gene calls are TRBV12-3 or TRBV12-4 and TRBJ1-5; D gene uncertain. The CDR3 is made up of 13 amino acids. CDR3 DNA: TGTGACAGCAGTTTAGCCAGCAATCAGCCCCAGCATTTT. Protein: CDSSLASNQPQHF.

This chain connects TRBV9 to TRBJ2-1; 12 nucleotides line up with TRBD2. Germline V gene sequence: CDR1 SGDLS, CDR2 YYNGEE. The J segment lost 0 bases and the V segment lost 4 bases, leaving 2 bases of the junction unmatched. CDR3 length: 16 residues. Written as DNA, the CDR3 is TGTGCCAGCAGCCCTAGCGGGAGGGTCTCCTACAATGAGCAGTTCTTC. It specifies CASSPSGRVSYNEQFF. Based on the CDR3 plus reference TRBV9 and TRBJ2-1, the full variable domain is DSGVTQTPKHLITATGQRVTLRCSPRSGDLSVYWYQQSLDQGLQFLIQYYNGEERAKGNILERFSAQQFPDLHSELNLSSLELGDSALYFCASSPSGRVSYNEQFFGPGTRLTVL.